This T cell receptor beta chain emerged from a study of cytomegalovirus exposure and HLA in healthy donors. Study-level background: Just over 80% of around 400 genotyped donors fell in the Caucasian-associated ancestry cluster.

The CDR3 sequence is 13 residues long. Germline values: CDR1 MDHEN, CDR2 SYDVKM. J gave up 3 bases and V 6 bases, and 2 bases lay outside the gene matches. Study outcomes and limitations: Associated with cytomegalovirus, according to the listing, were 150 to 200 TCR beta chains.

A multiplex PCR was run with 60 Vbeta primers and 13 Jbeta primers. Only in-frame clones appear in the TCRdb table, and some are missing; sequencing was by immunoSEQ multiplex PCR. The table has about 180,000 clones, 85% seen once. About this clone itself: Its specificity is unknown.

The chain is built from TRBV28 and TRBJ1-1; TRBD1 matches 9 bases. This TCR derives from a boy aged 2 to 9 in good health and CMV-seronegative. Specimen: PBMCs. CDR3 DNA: TGTGCCAGCAGCGACAGGGGGGACACTGAAGCTTTCTTT. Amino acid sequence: CASSDRGDTEAFF.